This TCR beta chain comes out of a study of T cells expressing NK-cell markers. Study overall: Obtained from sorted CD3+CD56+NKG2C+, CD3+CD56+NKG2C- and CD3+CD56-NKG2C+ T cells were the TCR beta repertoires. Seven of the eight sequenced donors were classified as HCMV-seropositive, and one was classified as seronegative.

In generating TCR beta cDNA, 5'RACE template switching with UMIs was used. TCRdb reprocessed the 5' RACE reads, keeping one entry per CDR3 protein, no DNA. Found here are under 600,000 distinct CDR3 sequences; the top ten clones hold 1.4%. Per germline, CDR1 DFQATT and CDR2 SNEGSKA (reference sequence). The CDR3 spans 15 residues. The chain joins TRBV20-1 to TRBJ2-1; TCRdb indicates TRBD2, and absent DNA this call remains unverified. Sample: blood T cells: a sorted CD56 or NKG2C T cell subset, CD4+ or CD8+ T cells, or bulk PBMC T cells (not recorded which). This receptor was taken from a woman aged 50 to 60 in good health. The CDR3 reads CSAGRLAGALNEQFF.